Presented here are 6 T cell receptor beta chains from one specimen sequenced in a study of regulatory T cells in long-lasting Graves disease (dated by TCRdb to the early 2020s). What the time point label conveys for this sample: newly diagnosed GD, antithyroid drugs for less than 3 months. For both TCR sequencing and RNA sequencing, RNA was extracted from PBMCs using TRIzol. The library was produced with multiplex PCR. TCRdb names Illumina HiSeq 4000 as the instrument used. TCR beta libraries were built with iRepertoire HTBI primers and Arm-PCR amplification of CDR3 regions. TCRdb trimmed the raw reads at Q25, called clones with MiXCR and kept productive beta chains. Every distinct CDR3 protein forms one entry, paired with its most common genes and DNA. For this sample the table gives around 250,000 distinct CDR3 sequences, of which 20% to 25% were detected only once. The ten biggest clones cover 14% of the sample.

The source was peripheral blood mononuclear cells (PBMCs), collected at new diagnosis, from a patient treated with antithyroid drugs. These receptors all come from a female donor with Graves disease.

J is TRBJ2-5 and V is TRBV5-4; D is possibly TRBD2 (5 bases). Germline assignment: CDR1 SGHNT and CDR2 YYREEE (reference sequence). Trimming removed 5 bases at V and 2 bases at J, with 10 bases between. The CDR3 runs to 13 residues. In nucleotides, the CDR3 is TGTGCCAGCAGTTATAGCGTTCAAGAGACCCAGTACTTC. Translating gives CASSYSVQETQYF.

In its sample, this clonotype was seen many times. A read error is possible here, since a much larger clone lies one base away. DNA of the CDR3: TGTGCCAGCAGCATAGCGGGGGGCTCCTACAATGAGCAGTTCTTC. It codes for CASSIAGGSYNEQFF. The V gene is TRBV6-1, the J gene TRBJ2-1, with 10 bases aligning to TRBD2. With V trimmed by 6 bases and J by 0 bases, 2 bases remained unmatched. CDR1 MNHNS and CDR2 SASEGT come from the germline V gene. The length of the CDR3 is 15 residues.

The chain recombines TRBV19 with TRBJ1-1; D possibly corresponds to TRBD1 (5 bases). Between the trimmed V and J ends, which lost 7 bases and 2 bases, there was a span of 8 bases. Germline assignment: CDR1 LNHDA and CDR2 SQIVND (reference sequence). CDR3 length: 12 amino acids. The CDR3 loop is CASTRGNTEAFF. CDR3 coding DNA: TGTGCCAGTACGAGGGGCAACACTGAAGCTTTCTTT. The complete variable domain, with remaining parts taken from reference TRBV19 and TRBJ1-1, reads DGGITQSPKYLFRKEGQNVTLSCEQNLNHDAMYWYRQDPGQGLRLIYYSQIVNDFQKGDIAEGYSVSREKKESFPLTVTSAQKNPTAFYLCASTRGNTEAFFGQGTRLTVV.

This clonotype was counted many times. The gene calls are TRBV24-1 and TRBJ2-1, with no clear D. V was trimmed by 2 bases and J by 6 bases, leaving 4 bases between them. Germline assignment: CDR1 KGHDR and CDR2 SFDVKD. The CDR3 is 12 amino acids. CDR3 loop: CATSDSGNEQFF. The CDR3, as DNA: TGTGCCACCAGTGATTCGGGCAATGAGCAGTTCTTC.

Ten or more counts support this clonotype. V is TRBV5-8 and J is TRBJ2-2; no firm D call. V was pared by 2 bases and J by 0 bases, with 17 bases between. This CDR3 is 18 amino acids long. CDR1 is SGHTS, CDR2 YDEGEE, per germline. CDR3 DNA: TGTGCCAGCAGCTTAGAGGTGTTCCCGATCTCGAACACCGGGGAGCTGTTTTTT. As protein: CASSLEVFPISNTGELFF.

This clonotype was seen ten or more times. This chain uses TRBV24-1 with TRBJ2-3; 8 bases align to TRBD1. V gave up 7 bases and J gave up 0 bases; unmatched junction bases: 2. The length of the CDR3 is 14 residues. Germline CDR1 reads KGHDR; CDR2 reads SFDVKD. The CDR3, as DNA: TGTGCCACCAGCCGGACAGGGAGCACAGATACGCAGTATTTT. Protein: CATSRTGSTDTQYF.